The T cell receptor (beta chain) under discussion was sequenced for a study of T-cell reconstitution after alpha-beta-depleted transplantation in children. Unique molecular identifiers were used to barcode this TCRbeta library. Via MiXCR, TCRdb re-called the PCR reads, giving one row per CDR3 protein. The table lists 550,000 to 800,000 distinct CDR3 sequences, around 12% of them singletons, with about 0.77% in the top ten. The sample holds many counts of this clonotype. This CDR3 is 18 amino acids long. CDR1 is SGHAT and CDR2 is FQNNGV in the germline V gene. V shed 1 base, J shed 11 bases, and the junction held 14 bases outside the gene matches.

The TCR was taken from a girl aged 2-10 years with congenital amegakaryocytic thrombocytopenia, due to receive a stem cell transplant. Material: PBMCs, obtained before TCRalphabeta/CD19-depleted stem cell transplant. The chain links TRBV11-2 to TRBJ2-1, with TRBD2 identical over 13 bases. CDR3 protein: CASSLGLRTSGSVGKQFF. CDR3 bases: TGTGCCAGCAGCTTAGGTTTAAGGACTAGCGGGAGTGTGGGGAAGCAGTTCTTC.